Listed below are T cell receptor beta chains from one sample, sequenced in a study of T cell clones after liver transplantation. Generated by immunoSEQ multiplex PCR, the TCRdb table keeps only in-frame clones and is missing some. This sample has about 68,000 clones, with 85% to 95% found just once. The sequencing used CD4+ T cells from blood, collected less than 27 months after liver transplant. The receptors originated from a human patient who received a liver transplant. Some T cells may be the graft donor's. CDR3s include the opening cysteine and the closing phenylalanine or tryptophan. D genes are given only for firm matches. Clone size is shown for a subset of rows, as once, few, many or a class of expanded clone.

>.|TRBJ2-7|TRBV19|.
TGTGCCAGTAGTATGGGGTCCACAACAAACTACGAGCAGTACTTC
CASSMGSTTNYEQYF
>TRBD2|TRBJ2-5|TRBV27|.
TGTGCCAGCAGTGGATTAGCGGGAGTGGAAGAGACCCAGTACTTC
CASSGLAGVEETQYF
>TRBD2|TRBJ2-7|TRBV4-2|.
TGTGCCAGCAGCGCTACTAGCGGGGTCGCTTTCGGGGAGCAGTACTTC
CASSATSGVAFGEQYF
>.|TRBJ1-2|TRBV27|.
TGTGCCAGCAGATCCACAGGGTCATTCGGCTACACCTTC
CASRSTGSFGYTF
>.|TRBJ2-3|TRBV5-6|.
TGTGCCAGCAGCTTGGTGGGGGACTCCCGGGCGACAGATACGCAGTATTTT
CASSLVGDSRATDTQYF
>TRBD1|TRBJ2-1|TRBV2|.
TGTGCCAGCACCGGGACAGGGACGAATGAGCAGTTCTTC
CASTGTGTNEQFF
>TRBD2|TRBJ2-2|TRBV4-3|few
TGCGCCAGCAGCCAAGGTTCGGGGGGAGGCGGGGAGCTGTTTTTT
CASSQGSGGGGELFF
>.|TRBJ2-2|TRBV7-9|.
TGTGCCAGCAGGAGCACCAACGGGGAGCTGTTTTTT
CASRSTNGELFF
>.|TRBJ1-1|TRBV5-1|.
TGCGCCAGCAGCTTCGGACCCATGAACACTGAAGCTTTCTTT
CASSFGPMNTEAFF
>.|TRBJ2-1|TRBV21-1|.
TGTGCCAGCAGGGGACCGTGCAATGAGCAGTTCTTC
CASRGPCNEQFF
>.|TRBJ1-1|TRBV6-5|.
TGTGCCAGTACAGGGATCACTGAAGCTTTCTTT
CASTGITEAFF
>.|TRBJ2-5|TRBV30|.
TGTGCCTGGAGTGTACCCGGGGCCGAGACCCAGTACTTC
CAWSVPGAETQYF
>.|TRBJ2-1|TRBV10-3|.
TGTGCCATCAGTGGTAACAGGGGTGAGGGACTAGGAGATGAGCAGTTCTTC
CAISGNRGEGLGDEQFF
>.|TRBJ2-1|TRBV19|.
TGTGCCAGTAGTATCTCGCTCGATGAGCAGTTCTTC
CASSISLDEQFF
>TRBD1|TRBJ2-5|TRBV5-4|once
TGTGCCAGCAGCTTGACGGCAGGGGGCGGGGAGACCCAGTACTTC
CASSLTAGGGETQYF
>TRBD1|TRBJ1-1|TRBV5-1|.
TGCGCCAGCAGCTTACTACAGGGGGGCACTGAAGCTTTCTTT
CASSLLQGGTEAFF
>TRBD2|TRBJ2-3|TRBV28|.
TGTGCCAGCAGTTTATCGGCGGGAGGGCCGCCAGATACGCAGTATTTT
CASSLSAGGPPDTQYF
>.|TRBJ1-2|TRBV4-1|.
TGCGCCAGCAGCCAGGAGGGACGTGGCTACACCTTC
CASSQEGRGYTF
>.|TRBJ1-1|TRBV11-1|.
TGTGCCAGCCGAATCTCCAAAAACGGGGCTATGGACACTGAAGCTTTCTTT
CASRISKNGAMDTEAFF
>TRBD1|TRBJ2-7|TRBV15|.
TGTGCCACCAGCAGAGGGGGGCAGGGGGTCCACGAGCAGTACTTC
CATSRGGQGVHEQYF
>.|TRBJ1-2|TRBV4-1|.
TGCGCCAGCAGCCATCTCGGACGGACGACTAACTATGGCTACACCTTC
CASSHLGRTTNYGYTF
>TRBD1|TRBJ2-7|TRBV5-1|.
TGCGCCAGCAGCTTCTGGACAGGGGAACCCTACGAGCAGTACTTC
CASSFWTGEPYEQYF
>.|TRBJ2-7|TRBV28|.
TGTGCCAGCAGTTTATTAAGGGGGGGACTTGCGAGCTCCTACGAGCAGTACTTC
CASSLLRGGLASSYEQYF
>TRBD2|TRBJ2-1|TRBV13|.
TGTGCCAGCAGCTTAGGCCTCCTCACTAGCGCTGACAATGAGCAGTTCTTC
CASSLGLLTSADNEQFF
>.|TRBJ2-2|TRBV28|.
TGTGCCAGCAGTCTTTCGGTCGGGCTCACGAACACCGGGGAGCTGTTTTTT
CASSLSVGLTNTGELFF
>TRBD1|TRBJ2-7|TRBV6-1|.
TGTGCCAGCGTTATGGACAGGGGCTACGAGCAGTACTTC
CASVMDRGYEQYF
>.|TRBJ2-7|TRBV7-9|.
TGTGCCAGCAGCCCCCTCGGGGGCACCTACGAGCAGTACTTC
CASSPLGGTYEQYF
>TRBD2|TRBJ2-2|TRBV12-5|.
TGTGCTAGTGGTTTGGCCAGACTAGCGGGAGTCACCGGGGAGCTGTTTTTT
CASGLARLAGVTGELFF
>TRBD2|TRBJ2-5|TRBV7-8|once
TGTGCCAGCGAGCTTAGCGGGAGAGGAGAGACCCAGTACTTC
CASELSGRGETQYF
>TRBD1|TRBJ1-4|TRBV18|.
TGTGCCAGCTCATCCCTCGGGACAGGGTCTAATGAAAAACTGTTTTTT
CASSSLGTGSNEKLFF
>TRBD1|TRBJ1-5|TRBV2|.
TGTGCCAGCAGTGATTTGGTTGGACAGGGAAATCAGCCCCAGCATTTT
CASSDLVGQGNQPQHF
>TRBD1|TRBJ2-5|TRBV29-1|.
TGCAGCGTTGAAAACGCCCGGACAGGAGTCGAGACCCAGTACTTC
CSVENARTGVETQYF
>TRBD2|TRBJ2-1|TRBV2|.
TGTGCCAGCAGTGCAGCGGGAGCTCTCAATGAGCAGTTCTTC
CASSAAGALNEQFF
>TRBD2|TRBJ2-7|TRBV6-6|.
TGTGCCAGCAGTTCCCGGGGGACTAGCGGGATCCACGAGCAGTACTTC
CASSSRGTSGIHEQYF
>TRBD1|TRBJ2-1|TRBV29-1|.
TGCAGCGTCCAGACAGGGAGCTCCTACAATGAGCAGTTCTTC
CSVQTGSSYNEQFF
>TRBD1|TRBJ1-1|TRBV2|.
TGTGCCACATCTCGACAGGGTAACGCTGAAGCTTTCTTT
CATSRQGNAEAFF
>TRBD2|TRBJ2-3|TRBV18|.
TGTGCCAGCTCGCGGCCTAGCGGGACCCGGGGGGTCACAGATACGCAGTATTTT
CASSRPSGTRGVTDTQYF
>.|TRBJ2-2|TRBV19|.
TGTGCCAGTAGTGTCACCGGGACCAACACCGGGGAGCTGTTTTTT
CASSVTGTNTGELFF
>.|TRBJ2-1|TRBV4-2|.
TGTGCCAGCAGCCAAGTAGGCCGGGTGAATGAGCAGTTCTTC
CASSQVGRVNEQFF
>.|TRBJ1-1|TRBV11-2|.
TGTGCCAGCAGCCATCCGGGACGGAGGAACACTGAAGCTTTCTTT
CASSHPGRRNTEAFF
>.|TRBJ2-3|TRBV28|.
TGTGCCAGCAGCCCACCTCTACTAGCCGGGGCCCCAGATACGCAGTATTTT
CASSPPLLAGAPDTQYF
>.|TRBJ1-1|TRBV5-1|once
TGCGCCACCGCTCCCTCGACAGTCCCCAGGGGCACTGAAGCTTTCTTT
CATAPSTVPRGTEAFF
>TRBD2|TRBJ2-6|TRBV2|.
TGTGCCAGCTCGGTGGGCGGGGGTAGTGGGGCCAACGTCCTGACTTTC
CASSVGGGSGANVLTF
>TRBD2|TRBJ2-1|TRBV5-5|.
TGTGCCAGCAGCTTAGGGTCCGCGGGAGCCCGAGGTGAGCAGTTCTTC
CASSLGSAGARGEQFF
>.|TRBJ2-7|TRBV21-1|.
TGTGCCAGCAGCAAAGACCGGGACAGGTTCGACGAGCAGTACTTC
CASSKDRDRFDEQYF
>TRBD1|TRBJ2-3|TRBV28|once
TGTGCCAGCAGTTTATTTATGGGACAGGGGGTTTGGGATACGCAGTATTTT
CASSLFMGQGVWDTQYF